The TCR beta chain described here comes from a study of T cell responses to AZD1222 COVID-19 vaccine. Study findings and constraints: Baseline antibody screening turned up just a handful of seropositive AZD1222 recipients. Reports say nearly half of spike-specific TCRs go after unmutated variant regions. Breadth and depth of Spike-specific TCRs rose after two AZD1222 doses. The repertoires were collected only after the peak T cell response.

Turning to this clone: Its antigen is not known.

Generated by immunoSEQ multiplex PCR, the TCRdb table keeps only in-frame clones and is missing some. The table shows 100,000 or so clones, with approximately 87% occurring only once. This clonotype originated in an adult who received the AZD1222 COVID-19 vaccine. This material consisted of peripheral blood, taken 28 days after the second AZD1222 dose.

CDR3 DNA: TGTGCCAGCAGTGGACGGGGGCCCTACACAGATACGCAGTATTTT. This codes for CASSGRGPYTDTQYF. The chain recombines TRBV6-2 or TRBV6-3 with TRBJ2-3; tentatively, D is TRBD1 or TRBD2 (6 bases each). Between the trimmed V and J ends, which lost 5 bases and 2 bases, there was a span of 14 bases. The germline V gene has CDR1 MNHEY and CDR2 SVGEGT. This CDR3 is 15 amino acids long.